Here is one TCR beta chain with its context. The sample belongs to a study of blood T cell repertoires in COVID-19. The wider study: Samples of COVID-19 (acute and convalescent) were obtained from the United States, Italy and Spain. PBMCs, B-cell-depleted T cells, or T cells provided the cDNA or gDNA that made up the material.

The table came from immunoSEQ multiplex PCR; TCRdb's copy has only in-frame clones and leaves some out. The profile covers 200,000 or so clones, with roughly 80% appearing a single time and about 20% taken by the ten largest. This CDR3 has 19 residues. V was pared by 2 bases and J by 5 bases, with 18 bases of the junction left unmatched. CDR1 is MNHNS, CDR2 SASEGT, per germline. The specimen was peripheral blood. The V gene is TRBV6-1, the J gene TRBJ1-5; TRBD1 aligns across 7 bases. This receptor was taken from a human donor in a cohort sampled during active COVID-19. The CDR3 DNA is TGTGCCAGCAGTGAATTAGGGGGCTTATCAGCCAGTGGTTATCAGCCCCAGCATTTT. This encodes CASSELGGLSASGYQPQHF.